Below, one TCR beta chain is given with its context. Antigen specificity is unknown. Profiling relied on immunoSEQ multiplex PCR, and the TCRdb table lists in-frame clones only, not all of them. The data show 650,000 to 800,000 clones, 72% seen once. The record originates from a study of shared clonotypes between healthy human individuals. Overall study findings and caveats: Genetic and exposure-history diversity was limited by the few donors. As a rule, naive subsets had a larger estimated richness than memory subsets.

The CDR3 contains 13 residues. The V gene's germline CDR1 is SEHNR and CDR2 FQNEAQ (reference sequence). Deletions cut 5 bases from V and 11 bases from J, with 18 bases between. This chain uses TRBV7-9 with TRBJ1-1; a weak D match, TRBD1 (5 bases). The receptor was isolated from a woman aged 25 to 39 in good health. Input material: memory CD4+ T cells sorted from blood. The subset here: CD45RA-negative fraction. This CDR3 is CASSQTGAGGAFF. The DNA of the CDR3 is TGTGCCAGCAGCCAGACCGGGGCGGGGGGTGCTTTCTTT.